This T cell receptor (beta chain) stems from a study of shared clonotypes between healthy human individuals. Study background: Used for every donor were three CD4 naive, three CD4 memory, two CD8 naive and one CD8 memory plate.

Study-wide results and limits: It was expected that sequencing depth would affect clonotype sharing among donors. Only blood underwent sampling, and tissue repertoires likely differ. When compared with the clonotypes that were shared by all four sorted-subset donors, the non-shared clonotypes turned out to have lower generation probabilities.

Sequencing was performed with immunoSEQ multiplex PCR; in TCRdb, only in-frame clones are kept and a portion is missing. There are some 2.1 million clones in the sample; approximately 95% occur only once, and about 1.1% lies in the top ten. With regard to this clone: Its antigen is not known.

The germline V gene has CDR1 SGHTA and CDR2 FQGTGA. Trimming removed 2 bases from V and 5 bases from J, with 16 bases in between. CDR3 length equals 15 residues. CD45RO-negative, CCR7-positively selected cells formed the naive CD8 fraction, excluding terminally differentiated effector memory CD45RA+ cells. V and J are TRBV7-3 and TRBJ2-7; D assignment may be TRBD1 or TRBD2 (6 bases each). The origin of this receptor is a man younger than 30 in good health. Material: naive CD8+ T cells sorted from blood. In DNA, the CDR3 is TGTGCCAGCAGCTTAGCCGGGGGCCCCGCGGACGAGCAGTACTTC. This sequence encodes CASSLAGGPADEQYF.